This is a list of T cell receptor beta chains from one sample in a study of cytomegalovirus exposure and HLA in healthy donors. Profiling relied on immunoSEQ multiplex PCR, and the TCRdb table lists in-frame clones only, not all of them. The sample includes 130,000 or so clones, just under 75% of them seen just once. Sequenced material: PBMCs. These receptors came from a man between 35 and 55 years old in good health and CMV-seropositive. The CDR3 runs from the conserved cysteine through the conserved F or W. D genes are given only for firm matches. Where a row states a size, it is once, few, many or the class of an expanded clone; other rows omit it.

>.|TRBJ1-6|TRBV2|.
CASLGRVGNSPLHF
TGTGCCAGCCTCGGCAGGGTGGGTAATTCACCCCTCCACTTT
>.|TRBJ1-5|TRBV2|TRBD1
CASRGTGGQPQHF
TGTGCCAGCAGGGGGACAGGGGGCCAGCCCCAGCATTTT
>.|TRBJ2-7|TRBV28|.
CASRSFKGGRAGRRNEQYF
TGTGCCAGCAGAAGTTTTAAGGGCGGTAGGGCAGGGCGGCGGAACGAGCAGTACTTC
>.|TRBJ2-7|TRBV28|TRBD1
CASSLLRGQSYEQYF
TGTGCCAGCAGTTTATTGAGGGGGCAATCCTACGAGCAGTACTTC
>.|TRBJ1-4|TRBV28|.
CASRTREKLFF
TGTGCCAGCAGAACTAGGGAAAAACTGTTTTTT
>.|TRBJ2-1|TRBV25-1|TRBD1
CANQGQGANEQFF
TGTGCCAACCAGGGACAGGGGGCCAATGAGCAGTTCTTC
>.|TRBJ1-2|TRBV27|.
CASRDSTVYGYTF
TGTGCCAGCCGCGATTCGACAGTCTATGGCTACACCTTC
>.|TRBJ1-2|TRBV6-5|TRBD1
CASSWNAGGGYTF
TGTGCCAGCAGTTGGAACGCAGGGGGTGGCTACACCTTC
>.|TRBJ2-1|TRBV4-1|TRBD2
CASSQESGGSGSSYNEQFF
TGCGCCAGCAGCCAAGAAAGTGGGGGTAGCGGGAGCTCCTACAATGAGCAGTTCTTC
>.|TRBJ2-6|TRBV5-1|TRBD1
CASSGQDSGANVLTF
TGCGCCAGCAGCGGACAGGACTCTGGGGCCAACGTCCTGACTTTC
>.|TRBJ1-1|TRBV5-1|.
CASSVGTLVTEAFF
TGCGCCAGCAGCGTCGGGACATTGGTTACTGAAGCTTTCTTT
>.|TRBJ2-7|TRBV9|.
CASSPSSSGEQYF
TGTGCCAGCAGCCCGAGTAGTAGCGGAGAGCAGTACTTC
>.|TRBJ1-5|TRBV19|.
CASSIEGRGDNQPQHF
TGTGCCAGTAGTATAGAGGGCAGGGGTGACAATCAGCCCCAGCATTTT
>.|TRBJ2-2|TRBV7-7|TRBD1
CASSSRTGDGELFF
TGTGCTAGCAGCTCTAGGACAGGGGACGGGGAGCTGTTTTTT
>.|TRBJ2-1|TRBV21-1|.
CARSQRTDTKVLEEFF
TGTGCCAGGTCCCAAAGGACAGACACCAAGGTTCTGGAGGAGTTCTTC
>.|TRBJ2-5|TRBV9|.
CASSVATPRARGQETQYF
TGTGCCAGCAGCGTAGCTACCCCCAGGGCCCGGGGGCAAGAGACCCAGTACTTC
>few|TRBJ1-2|TRBV6-5|.
CASRGELGHGYGYTF
TGTGCCAGCAGAGGAGAACTGGGACACGGGTATGGCTACACCTTC
>.|TRBJ1-1|TRBV2|TRBD1
CASTTQGAPNTEAFF
TGTGCCAGCACCACACAGGGGGCCCCGAACACTGAAGCTTTCTTT